These 22 T cell receptor beta chains were all obtained from the same sample, sequenced in a study of blood T cell repertoires in COVID-19 (dated by TCRdb to 2020 to 2022). Library method: the immunoSEQ multiplex PCR assay. TCRdb provides this immuneACCESS table in a form limited to in-frame rearrangements. Some clones are lacking; in checked studies, under half of them reflect an unresolved V gene, and why the rest are absent is not known. The sample profile shows about 300,000 clones; around 88% of them were found once. Under 8% of the sample is held by the ten biggest clonotypes. The sample was peripheral blood. Every receptor here comes from a woman under 40 who had recovered from COVID-19.

This chain links TRBV28 with TRBJ1-2, with TRBD1 matching 8 bases. The germline CDR1 and CDR2 sequences are MDHEN and SYDVKM. The trim removed 6 bases at V and 2 bases at J, leaving 8 bases unmatched. CDR3 length: 15 residues. CDR3 nucleotides: TGTGCCAGCAGGCCGACAGGGGTCATGAACTATGGCTACACCTTC. Translated, it gives CASRPTGVMNYGYTF.

The chain has TRBV6-2 or TRBV6-3 and TRBJ2-2, with D possibly being TRBD2 (6 bases). Germline lookup yields CDR1 MNHEY and CDR2 SVGEGT. The CDR3 is made up of 15 amino acids. V lost 6 bases and J lost 0, with 11 bases in between. The chain's CDR3 is CASSTGTSNTGELFF. The CDR3 bases are TGTGCCAGCAGCACCGGGACTTCGAACACCGGGGAGCTGTTTTTT.

CDR3: CASRPPGTGVNQPQHF. CDR3 in DNA: TGTGCCAGCAGGCCCCCGGGGACAGGGGTAAATCAGCCCCAGCATTTT. The chain joins TRBV5-8 to TRBJ1-5; TRBD1 aligns across 10 bases. V shed 5 bases, J shed 4 bases, and the junction held 9 bases outside the gene matches. Germline CDR1 is SGHTS and CDR2 is YDEGEE. The CDR3 length is 16 residues.

The V and J genes are TRBV2 and TRBJ2-1, with D possibly matching TRBD1 (6 bases). The V gene lost 5 bases and the J gene lost 8 bases, with 10 bases spanning the gap. The germline V gene encodes CDR1 SNHLY and CDR2 FYNNEI. This CDR3 has 12 residues. The CDR3 DNA reads as TGTGCCAGCAGTTATCAGGGGTATGAGCAGTTCTTC. This gives the protein CASSYQGYEQFF. Full variable domain (missing parts from reference TRBV2 and TRBJ2-1): EPEVTQTPSHQVTQMGQEVILRCVPISNHLYFYWYRQILGQKVEFLVSFYNNEISEKSEIFDDQFSVERPDGSNFTLKIRSTKLEDSAMYFCASSYQGYEQFFGPGTRLTVL.

The chain is built from TRBV27 and TRBJ1-2, with D uncertain. V lost 4 bases and J lost 2, with 14 bases in between. The CDR3 is 15 residues long. Germline V gene data show CDR1 as MNHEY and CDR2 as SMNVEV (reference sequence). The chain's CDR3 is CASSSSQRLNYGYTF. CDR3 nucleotide sequence: TGTGCCAGCAGTTCCTCTCAGCGGCTAAACTATGGCTACACCTTC.

This chain connects TRBV2 to TRBJ2-5, with 9 bases lining up with TRBD2. Germline values: CDR1 SNHLY, CDR2 FYNNEI. The CDR3 length is 14 residues. With V trimmed by 8 bases and J by 5 bases, 9 bases remained unmatched. The CDR3, as DNA: TGTGCCAGCGTCGCGAGCGGGGGGTTGGAGACCCAGTACTTC. Translating gives CASVASGGLETQYF.

V is TRBV19 and J is TRBJ1-2; tentatively, D is TRBD1 (6 bases). Between the trimmed V and J ends, which lost 5 bases and 7 bases, there was a span of 20 bases. The CDR3 is 15 residues long. CDR1 LNHDA and CDR2 SQIVND come from the germline V gene (reference sequence). Here the CDR3 DNA reads TGTGCCAGTAGTGAGGTTGCGGGGGCCGCTAGTGGCTACACCTTC. Its protein product is CASSEVAGAASGYTF.

The chain combines TRBV2 with TRBJ1-5; D is ambiguous. Germline CDR1 is SNHLY and CDR2 is FYNNEI. V lost 4 bases and J lost 8, with 12 bases in between. The CDR3 has 13 residues. CDR3 region: CASSGQLEEPQHF. As DNA, the CDR3 is TGTGCCAGCAGTGGCCAACTGGAGGAGCCCCAGCATTTT.

The gene calls are TRBV4-2 and TRBJ1-1; tentative D call: TRBD1 (6 bases). CDR3 length: 15 residues. Germline CDR1 and CDR2: LGHNA and YNFKEQ. The ends were cut back, 0 bases at V and 5 bases at J, with 13 bases in the middle. CDR3 sequence: CASSQDLTGKTEAFF. The CDR3 nucleotides read TGTGCCAGCAGCCAAGATCTCACAGGGAAGACTGAAGCTTTCTTT.

The V call is TRBV9, the J call TRBJ2-1, with D perhaps matching TRBD2 (5 bases). Germline V lookup: CDR1 SGDLS, CDR2 YYNGEE. Deletions cut 3 bases from V and 6 bases from J, with 19 bases between. This CDR3 has 16 amino acids. This CDR3 is CASSATMGPDSNEQFF. As DNA, the CDR3 is TGTGCCAGCAGCGCCACAATGGGCCCGGACTCCAATGAGCAGTTCTTC.

The chain is built from TRBV5-4 and TRBJ1-2; no clear D. Trimming cost V 5 bases and J 3 bases, with 11 bases left between them. Germline lookup yields CDR1 SGHNT and CDR2 YYREEE (reference sequence). There are 13 residues in the CDR3. The CDR3 sequence: CASSTKLDYGYTF. The CDR3 nucleotides read TGTGCCAGCAGTACGAAGCTTGACTATGGCTACACCTTC.

CDR3 DNA: TGCAGCGTTGATTTCCGCGGGGGGCATCCAAGCTCCTACAATGAGCAGTTCTTC. Translation: CSVDFRGGHPSSYNEQFF. The chain recombines TRBV29-1 with TRBJ2-1; 8 nucleotides agree with TRBD2. Germline values: CDR1 SQVTM, CDR2 ANQGSEA. With 3 bases clipped from V and 0 bases from J, the junction kept 13 bases outside the gene matches. This CDR3 comprises 18 residues.

This chain joins TRBV14 and TRBJ2-1, with D perhaps matching TRBD2 (5 bases). The CDR3 length is 15 residues. Per germline, CDR1 SGHDN and CDR2 FVKESK. V gave up 1 base and J gave up 3 bases, with 10 bases separating them. CDR3 nucleotides: TGTGCCAGCAGCCAAGCTGGACTTCTCTACAATGAGCAGTTCTTC. This encodes CASSQAGLLYNEQFF.

This sequence joins TRBV19 and TRBJ1-2; the D is unclear. Germline V gene sequence: CDR1 LNHDA, CDR2 SQIVND (reference sequence). This CDR3 has 16 amino acids. V was shortened by 3 bases and J by 3 bases, with 17 bases between the two germline ends. The CDR3 DNA is TGTGCCAGTAGTATCCTCCACACTAGCCCCGACTATGGCTACACCTTC. Amino acids: CASSILHTSPDYGYTF.

The CDR3 loop is CASSPGQGKEKLFF. The CDR3 bases are TGCGCCAGCAGCCCCGGACAGGGAAAAGAAAAACTGTTTTTT. This chain joins TRBV5-1 and TRBJ1-4, with 8 nucleotides matching TRBD1. The CDR3 is 14 amino acids. Losses at the gene ends were 4 bases for V and 8 bases for J; bases not matched to a gene: 7. CDR1 is SGHRS and CDR2 is YFSETQ in the germline V gene.

This clone occurred once. The chain couples TRBV5-1 to TRBJ1-5; a possible D gene is TRBD1 (6 bases). Germline assignment: CDR1 SGHRS and CDR2 YFSETQ. The CDR3 is 14 amino acids. V lost 4 bases, J lost 2 bases, and 10 bases lay in between. The CDR3 bases are TGCGCCAGCAGCCCGGACAGCCGCAATCAGCCCCAGCATTTT. This gives the protein CASSPDSRNQPQHF.

The chain joins TRBV15 to TRBJ1-2; perhaps TRBD1 as D (6 bases). The CDR3 runs to 14 residues. Between the trimmed V and J ends, which lost 0 bases and 5 bases, there was a span of 10 bases. Germline V lookup: CDR1 LNHNV, CDR2 YYDKDF (reference sequence). The CDR3 DNA reads TGTGCCACCAGCAGAGAGGACAGTGCTTATGGCTACACCTTC. It yields the protein CATSREDSAYGYTF.

This chain links TRBV7-2 with TRBJ2-7, with 8 bases identical to TRBD2. The CDR3 covers 16 residues. Germline lookup yields CDR1 SGHTA and CDR2 FQGNSA. With V trimmed by 1 base and J by 3 bases, 8 bases remained unmatched. The CDR3 sequence is CASSLVSGVFGYEQYF. CDR3 coding DNA: TGTGCCAGCAGCTTAGTTAGCGGGGTGTTCGGCTACGAGCAGTACTTC.

The chain links TRBV10-3 to TRBJ2-2; a possible D gene is TRBD2 (6 bases). Trimming cost V 5 bases and J 2 bases, with 15 bases left between them. CDR3 length: 16 residues. Germline V gene lookup returns CDR1 ENHRY and CDR2 SYGVKD. CDR3 in DNA: TGTGCCATCAGTAAGACCGAGACTAGTAACACCGGGGAGCTGTTTTTT. Its translation: CAISKTETSNTGELFF.

The chain couples TRBV7-2 to TRBJ2-2, with 11 positions matching TRBD1. The ends lost 5 bases at V and 7 bases at J; junction bases unmatched: 18. The length of the CDR3 is 19 residues. Germline values: CDR1 SGHTA, CDR2 FQGNSA. The CDR3 loop is CASSPYRDPGQGDVGELFF. CDR3 DNA sequence: TGTGCCAGCAGCCCCTATAGAGACCCGGGACAGGGGGATGTCGGGGAGCTGTTTTTT.

This clone was seen a single time. The J gene is TRBJ2-7, the V gene TRBV18; 8 bases match TRBD1. The trim removed 5 bases at V and 3 bases at J, leaving 6 bases unmatched. The V gene's germline CDR1 is KGHSH and CDR2 LQKENI. The CDR3 has 14 residues. In DNA, the CDR3 is TGTGCCAGCTCAACGGGGACAGGAATCTACGAGCAGTACTTC. It yields the protein CASSTGTGIYEQYF.

The V call is TRBV5-5, the J call TRBJ1-3; TRBD1 agrees at 8 bases. Germline values: CDR1 SGHKS, CDR2 YYEKEE (reference sequence). The CDR3 loop spans 15 amino acids. With V trimmed by 4 bases and J by 2 bases, 5 bases remained unmatched. The CDR3 protein is CASSKGQETGNTIYF. In DNA form, the CDR3 reads TGTGCCAGCAGCAAGGGACAGGAGACTGGAAACACCATATATTTT.